Listed below are T cell receptor beta chains from one sample, sequenced in a study of shared clonotypes between healthy human individuals. Assay used: immunoSEQ multiplex PCR; TCRdb lists only in-frame clones, some missing. The sample records approximately 100,000 clones, about 63% being singletons. The sample taken for sequencing was memory CD8+ T cells sorted from blood. These receptors came from a woman in her thirties in good health. CDR3s include the opening cysteine and the closing phenylalanine or tryptophan. D genes are given only for firm matches. Size is stated for part of the rows, as once, few or many counts, or as a class when the clone is expanded.

J	V	size	D	CDR3	DNA
TRBJ2-4	TRBV4-1	.	.	CASSQGVLKNIQYF	TGCGCCAGCAGCCAAGGGGTGCTCAAAAACATTCAGTACTTC
TRBJ2-5	TRBV28	.	.	CASRPLGYQETQYF	TGTGCCAGCAGGCCGTTGGGCTACCAAGAGACCCAGTACTTC
TRBJ2-1	TRBV15	.	.	CATSRDTGENFREQFF	TGTGCCACCAGCAGAGATACGGGGGAGAATTTTCGTGAGCAGTTCTTC
TRBJ2-1	TRBV11-2	.	TRBD2	CASSSPGTSGRNEQFF	TGTGCCAGCAGCTCCCCCGGGACTAGCGGGAGGAATGAGCAGTTCTTC
TRBJ2-1	TRBV7-9	.	.	CASSRFPGAAGEQFF	TGTGCCAGCAGCCGGTTCCCTGGGGCAGCGGGTGAGCAGTTCTTC
TRBJ2-7	TRBV9	.	TRBD2	CASSLLGTSGAEQYF	TGTGCCAGCAGCCTACTAGGGACTAGCGGGGCCGAGCAGTACTTC
TRBJ1-1	TRBV6-4	.	TRBD1	CASSADRDTEAFF	TGTGCCAGCAGTGCGGACAGGGACACTGAAGCTTTCTTT
TRBJ1-5	TRBV4-2	.	.	CASSQDLEGTQPQHF	TGTGCCAGCAGCCAAGATTTAGAGGGGACCCAGCCCCAGCATTTT
TRBJ1-2	TRBV7-2	.	.	CASSQRTTSGYGYTF	TGTGCCAGCAGCCAGAGGACTACCTCCGGCTATGGCTACACCTTC
TRBJ2-7	TRBV4-1	many	TRBD1	CASSLIGTGNYEQYF	TGCGCCAGCAGCCTTATAGGGACAGGGAACTACGAGCAGTACTTC
TRBJ2-7	TRBV7-9	once	TRBD2	CASSPSGVSSYEQYF	TGTGCCAGCAGCCCCAGCGGGGTTAGCTCCTACGAGCAGTACTTC
TRBJ2-7	TRBV6-1	.	.	CASSEVFGYEQYF	TGTGCCAGCAGTGAAGTATTCGGATACGAGCAGTACTTC
TRBJ2-6	TRBV27	.	TRBD2	CASSWGGSASGANVLTF	TGTGCCAGCAGCTGGGGAGGGTCTGCTAGTGGAGCCAACGTCCTGACTTTC